The 7 T cell receptor beta chains below all came from one sample that was sequenced in a study of blood T cell repertoires in COVID-19. Sequencing was performed with immunoSEQ multiplex PCR; in TCRdb, only in-frame clones are kept and a portion is missing. The sample includes more than 200,000 clones, roughly 90% of them seen just once. Sequencing used peripheral blood. The receptor set was obtained from a human donor in a cohort sampled during active COVID-19.

CDR3 loop: CASARGGQGFGEQYF. The DNA for the CDR3 is TGTGCCAGCGCCAGGGGGGGACAGGGGTTCGGCGAGCAGTACTTC. This chain uses TRBV5-6 with TRBJ2-7; 10 nucleotides align to TRBD1. This CDR3 comprises 15 residues. CDR1 and CDR2 from the germline V gene are SGHDT and YYEEEE. V dropped 7 bases and J dropped 6; count of bases not matched to a gene: 13.

V is TRBV5-6 and J is TRBJ2-1; 8 bases are a match to TRBD1. The CDR3 covers 16 residues. With V trimmed by 0 bases and J by 5 bases, 7 bases remained unmatched. CDR1 and CDR2 from the germline V gene are SGHDT and YYEEEE. As DNA, the CDR3 is TGTGCCAGCAGCTTGGCCCTCAGGGGGCGGAACAATGAGCAGTTCTTC. This gives the protein CASSLALRGRNNEQFF. Full variable domain (remainder filled in from reference TRBV5-6 and TRBJ2-1): DAGVTQSPTHLIKTRGQQVTLRCSPKSGHDTVSWYQQALGQGPQFIFQYYEEEERQRGNFPDRFSGHQFPNYSSELNVNALLLGDSALYLCASSLALRGRNNEQFFGPGTRLTVL.

The chain uses TRBV5-4 and TRBJ2-5; D remains unclear. V lost 0 bases and J lost 1, with 4 bases in between. The CDR3 is made up of 13 amino acids. Germline V gene data show CDR1 as SGHNT and CDR2 as YYREEE (reference sequence). CDR3 loop: CASSLGGQETQYF. CDR3 coding DNA: TGTGCCAGCAGCTTGGGAGGCCAAGAGACCCAGTACTTC.

On this clone: Other DNA variants within this sample encode the same CDR3. The rearrangement links TRBV3-1 (or the pseudogene TRBV3-2) to TRBJ2-5; D uncertain. The V end lost 1 base, the J end lost 5 bases, and 5 bases lay between the germline ends. CDR1 LGHDT and CDR2 YNNKEL come from the germline V gene (reference sequence). The CDR3 contains 12 residues. CDR3 protein: CASSQVSETQYF. CDR3 DNA sequence: TGTGCCAGCAGCCAAGTGAGCGAGACCCAGTACTTC.

This rearrangement joins TRBV7-3 to TRBJ1-1; weak D call: TRBD1 (5 bases). The length of the CDR3 is 13 residues. Trimming shortened V by 5 bases and J by 6 bases, and 13 bases separated the two germline ends. CDR1 and CDR2 (germline): SGHTA, FQGTGA. For the CDR3, the DNA is TGTGCCAGCAGCCAGGGAGGAAGGGCTGAAGCTTTCTTT. Translating gives CASSQGGRAEAFF.

The chain couples TRBV28 to TRBJ1-4; D is possibly TRBD1 (6 bases). Germline lookup yields CDR1 MDHEN and CDR2 SYDVKM. The CDR3 is made up of 18 amino acids. V lost 3 bases and J 3 bases, leaving 20 bases between the germline ends. The CDR3 protein is CASSFRGTTLGANEKLFF. CDR3 nucleotide sequence: TGTGCCAGCAGTTTTAGGGGGACCACCTTGGGAGCTAATGAAAAACTGTTTTTT. Filled out from reference TRBV28 and TRBJ1-4, the complete variable domain reads DVKVTQSSRYLVKRTGEKVFLECVQDMDHENMFWYRQDPGLGLRLIYFSYDVKMKEKGDIPEGYSVSREKKERFSLILESASTNQTSMYLCASSFRGTTLGANEKLFFGSGTQLSVL.

The V and J genes are TRBV4-3 and TRBJ2-1, with D possibly TRBD2 on 6 matching bases. Trimming left V 0 bases short and J 7 bases short, with 13 bases between. The CDR3 spans 15 residues. The germline V gene has CDR1 LGHNA and CDR2 YSLEER. The CDR3 spells CASSQDYGGRNEQFF. The DNA of the CDR3 is TGCGCCAGCAGCCAAGATTACGGAGGGAGGAATGAGCAGTTCTTC.